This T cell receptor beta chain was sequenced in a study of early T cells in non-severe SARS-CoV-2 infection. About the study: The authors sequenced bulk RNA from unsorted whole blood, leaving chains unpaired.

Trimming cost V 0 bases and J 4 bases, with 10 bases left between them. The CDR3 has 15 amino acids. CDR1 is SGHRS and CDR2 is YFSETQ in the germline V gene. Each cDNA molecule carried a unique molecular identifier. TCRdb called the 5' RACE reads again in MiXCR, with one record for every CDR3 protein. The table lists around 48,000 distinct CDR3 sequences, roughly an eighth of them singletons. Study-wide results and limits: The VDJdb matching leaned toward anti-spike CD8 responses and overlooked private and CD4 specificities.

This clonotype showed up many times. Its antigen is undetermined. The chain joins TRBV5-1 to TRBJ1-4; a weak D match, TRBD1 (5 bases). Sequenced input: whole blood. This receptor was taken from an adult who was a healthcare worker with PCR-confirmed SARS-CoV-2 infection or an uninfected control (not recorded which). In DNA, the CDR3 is TGCGCCAGCAGCTTGGCCCAGGGCGGTAATGAAAAACTGTTTTTT. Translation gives CASSLAQGGNEKLFF.